This T cell receptor (beta chain) was sequenced during a study of T-cell memory formation after mild COVID-19. About the study: TCR clusters showed largely donor specificity. Whole-study results and caveats: Contracting CD4+ clones sat mainly in CM and EM; CD8+ in EMRA. Unconfirmed was the SARS-CoV-2 specificity of second-wave clones that peaked on day 37.

This clonotype was seen a few times. Its cognate antigen is unknown. After 5'RACE with constant-segment primers, TCR alpha and TCR beta cDNA libraries carrying sample barcodes and UMIs were obtained. From the 5' RACE reads, TCRdb called clonotypes with MiXCR, one entry per CDR3 protein. The data contain about 400,000 distinct CDR3 sequences, roughly 15% of them singletons. There are 17 residues in the CDR3. Germline CDR1 is SGHTA and CDR2 is FQGNSA. Deletions cut 5 bases from V and 4 bases from J, with 21 bases between. V is TRBV7-2 and J is TRBJ1-5; D not resolved. The sample consisted of PBMCs or a T cell subset sorted from them (not recorded which). This TCR was recovered from a man younger than 30 who had mild COVID-19 (a few samples of this study predate the infection). Cell type and time point are not known. The CDR3 coding sequence is TGTGCCAGCAGCCTAAGAACCTTGGGTGGGAGGAATCAGCCCCAGCATTTT. It is translated as CASSLRTLGGRNQPQHF. Looking up the rest from reference TRBV7-2 and TRBJ1-5 gives the full variable domain: GAGVSQSPSNKVTEKGKDVELRCDPISGHTALYWYRQSLGQGLEFLIYFQGNSAPDKSGLPSDRFSAERTGGSVSTLTIQRTQQEDSAVYLCASSLRTLGGRNQPQHFGDGTRLSIL.